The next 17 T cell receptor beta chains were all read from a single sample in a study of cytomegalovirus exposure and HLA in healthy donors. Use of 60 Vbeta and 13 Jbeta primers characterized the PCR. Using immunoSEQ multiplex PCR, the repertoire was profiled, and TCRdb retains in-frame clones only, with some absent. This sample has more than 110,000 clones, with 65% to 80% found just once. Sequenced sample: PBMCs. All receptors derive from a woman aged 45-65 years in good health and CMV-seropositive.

The CDR3 region is CASSFTGGPGANVLTF. CDR3 coding DNA: TGTGCCAGCAGCTTCACGGGGGGCCCTGGGGCCAACGTCCTGACTTTC. The gene calls are TRBV13 and TRBJ2-6, with D possibly matching TRBD2 (7 bases). This CDR3 is built from 16 residues. The V gene's germline CDR1 is PRHDT and CDR2 FYEKMQ (reference sequence). Trimming shortened V by 3 bases and J by 2 bases, and 11 bases separated the two germline ends.

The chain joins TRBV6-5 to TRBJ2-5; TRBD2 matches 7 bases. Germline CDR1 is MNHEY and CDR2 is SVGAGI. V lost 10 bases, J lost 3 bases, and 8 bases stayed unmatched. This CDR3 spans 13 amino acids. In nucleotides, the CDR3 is TGTGCCACCTCAAGACTAGCTAAAGAGACCCAGTACTTC. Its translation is CATSRLAKETQYF.

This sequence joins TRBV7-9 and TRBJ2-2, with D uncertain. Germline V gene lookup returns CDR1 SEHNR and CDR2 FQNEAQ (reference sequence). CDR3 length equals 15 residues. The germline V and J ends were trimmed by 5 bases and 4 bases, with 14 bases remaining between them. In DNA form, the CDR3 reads TGTGCCAGCAGCGCCCGGGTAAGGAGCACCGGGGAGCTGTTTTTT. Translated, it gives CASSARVRSTGELFF.

The CDR3 spells CASSLGTLAREGYTF. DNA of the CDR3: TGTGCCAGCAGCCTAGGAACACTAGCCAGGGAGGGCTACACCTTC. This chain joins TRBV7-9 and TRBJ1-2; weak D call: TRBD1 (5 bases). The CDR3 has 15 amino acids. Germline V gene lookup returns CDR1 SEHNR and CDR2 FQNEAQ (reference sequence). Trimming left V 5 bases short and J 8 bases short, with 21 bases between.

The CDR3 protein is CSVGTDSNTEAFF. The DNA of the CDR3 is TGCAGCGTTGGGACAGACTCAAACACTGAAGCTTTCTTT. The chain combines TRBV29-1 with TRBJ1-1, with a possible D match to TRBD1 (6 bases). Between the trimmed V and J ends, which lost 4 bases and 2 bases, there was a span of 11 bases. Germline CDR1 SQVTM, CDR2 ANQGSEA. The CDR3 runs to 13 residues.

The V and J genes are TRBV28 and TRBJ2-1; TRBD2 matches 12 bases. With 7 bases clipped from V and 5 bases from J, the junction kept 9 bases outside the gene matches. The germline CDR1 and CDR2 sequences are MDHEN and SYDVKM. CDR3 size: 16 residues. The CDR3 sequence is CASTLGGTSGHNEQFF. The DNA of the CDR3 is TGTGCCAGCACCCTAGGGGGGACTAGCGGGCACAATGAGCAGTTCTTC.

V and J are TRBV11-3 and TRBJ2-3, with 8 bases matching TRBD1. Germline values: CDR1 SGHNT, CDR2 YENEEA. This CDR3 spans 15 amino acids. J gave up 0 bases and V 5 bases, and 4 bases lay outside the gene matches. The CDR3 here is CASSPGQGSTDTQYF. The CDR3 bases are TGTGCCAGCAGCCCCGGACAGGGAAGCACAGATACGCAGTATTTT.

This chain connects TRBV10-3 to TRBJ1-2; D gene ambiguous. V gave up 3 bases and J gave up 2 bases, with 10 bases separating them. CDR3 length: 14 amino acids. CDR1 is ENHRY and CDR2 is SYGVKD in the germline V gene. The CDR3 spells CAISEEGANYGYTF. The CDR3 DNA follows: TGTGCCATCAGTGAAGAGGGAGCGAACTATGGCTACACCTTC.

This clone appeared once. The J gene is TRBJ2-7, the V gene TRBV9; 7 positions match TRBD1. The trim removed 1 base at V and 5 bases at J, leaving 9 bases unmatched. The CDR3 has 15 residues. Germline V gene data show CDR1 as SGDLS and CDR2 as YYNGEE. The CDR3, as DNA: TGTGCCAGCAGCGTACTCTCTCAGGGGGACGACGAGCAGTACTTC. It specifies CASSVLSQGDDEQYF.

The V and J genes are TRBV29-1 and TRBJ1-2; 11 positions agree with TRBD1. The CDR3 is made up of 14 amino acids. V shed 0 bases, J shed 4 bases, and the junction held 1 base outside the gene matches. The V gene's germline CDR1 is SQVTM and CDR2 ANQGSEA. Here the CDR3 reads CSVEEGQGGYGYTF. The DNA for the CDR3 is TGCAGCGTTGAAGAGGGACAGGGGGGCTATGGCTACACCTTC.

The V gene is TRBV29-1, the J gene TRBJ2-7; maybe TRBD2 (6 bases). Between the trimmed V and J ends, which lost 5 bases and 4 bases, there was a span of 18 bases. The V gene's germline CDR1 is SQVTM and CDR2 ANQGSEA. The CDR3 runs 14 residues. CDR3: CSVYYRDSTYEQYF. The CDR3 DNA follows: TGCAGCGTTTATTACCGGGACTCAACTTACGAGCAGTACTTC.

CDR3 coding DNA: TGTGCCAGCAGTTTAACCGCAGGGAACTATGGCTACACCTTC. This gives the protein CASSLTAGNYGYTF. The chain combines TRBV28 with TRBJ1-2; a weak D match, TRBD1 (5 bases). V lost 2 bases and J lost 2, with 9 bases in between. The CDR3 is 14 residues long. Germline V gives CDR1 MDHEN, CDR2 SYDVKM.

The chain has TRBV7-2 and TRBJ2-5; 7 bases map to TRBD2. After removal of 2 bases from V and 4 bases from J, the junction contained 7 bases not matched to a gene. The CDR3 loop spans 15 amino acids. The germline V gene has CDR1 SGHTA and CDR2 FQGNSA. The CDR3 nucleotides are TGTGCCAGCAGCTTACTCACGGGGGAGGGAGAGACCCAGTACTTC. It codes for CASSLLTGEGETQYF.

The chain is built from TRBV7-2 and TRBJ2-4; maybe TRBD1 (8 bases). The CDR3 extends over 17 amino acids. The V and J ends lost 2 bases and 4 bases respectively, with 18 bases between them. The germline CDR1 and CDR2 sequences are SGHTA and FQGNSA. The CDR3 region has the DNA TGTGCCAGCAGCTTACTCCCGGACAGGGAGGGTAAAAACATTCAGTACTTC. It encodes CASSLLPDREGKNIQYF.

The CDR3 protein is CASSFHNTHTEAFF. The CDR3 DNA sequence: TGTGCCAGCAGTTTCCATAACACGCACACTGAAGCTTTCTTT. The chain combines TRBV28 with TRBJ1-1; no clear D gene. From germline, CDR1 is MDHEN and CDR2 SYDVKM. V dropped 3 bases and J dropped 3 bases, with 11 bases sitting between them. CDR3 length: 14 amino acids.

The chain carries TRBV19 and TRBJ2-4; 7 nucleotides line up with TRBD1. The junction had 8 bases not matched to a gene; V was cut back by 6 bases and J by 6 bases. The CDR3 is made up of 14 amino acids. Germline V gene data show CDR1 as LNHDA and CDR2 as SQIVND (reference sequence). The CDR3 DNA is TGTGCCAGTAGGGGGACAGATGCGGGAAACATTCAGTACTTC. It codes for CASRGTDAGNIQYF.

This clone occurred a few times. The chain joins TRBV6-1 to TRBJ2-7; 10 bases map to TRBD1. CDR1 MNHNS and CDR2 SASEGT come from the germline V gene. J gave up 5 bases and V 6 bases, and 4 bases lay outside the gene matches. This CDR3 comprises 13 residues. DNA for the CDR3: TGTGCCAGCAGGAAGACAGGGGGCCACGAGCAGTACTTC. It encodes CASRKTGGHEQYF.